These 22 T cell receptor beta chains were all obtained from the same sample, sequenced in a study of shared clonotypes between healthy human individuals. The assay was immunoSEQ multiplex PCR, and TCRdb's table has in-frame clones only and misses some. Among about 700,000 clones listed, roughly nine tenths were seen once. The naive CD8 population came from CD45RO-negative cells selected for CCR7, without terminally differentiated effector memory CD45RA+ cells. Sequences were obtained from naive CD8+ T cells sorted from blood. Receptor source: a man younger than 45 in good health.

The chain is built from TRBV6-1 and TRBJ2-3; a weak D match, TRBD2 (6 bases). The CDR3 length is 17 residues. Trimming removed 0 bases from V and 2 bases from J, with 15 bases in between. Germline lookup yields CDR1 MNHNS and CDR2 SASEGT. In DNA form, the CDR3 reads TGTGCCAGCAGTGAAGCCCAAGTGGGGGGAGACACAGATACGCAGTATTTT. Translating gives CASSEAQVGGDTDTQYF.

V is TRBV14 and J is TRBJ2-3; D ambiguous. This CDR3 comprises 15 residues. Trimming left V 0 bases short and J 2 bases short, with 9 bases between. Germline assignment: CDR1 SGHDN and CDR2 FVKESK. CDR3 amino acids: CASSQDRYTTDTQYF. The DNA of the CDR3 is TGTGCCAGCAGCCAAGATCGGTACACCACAGATACGCAGTATTTT.

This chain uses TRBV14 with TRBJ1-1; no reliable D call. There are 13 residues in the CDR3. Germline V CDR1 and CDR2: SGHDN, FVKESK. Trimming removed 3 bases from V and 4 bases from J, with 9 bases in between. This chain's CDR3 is CASSHPEFTEAFF. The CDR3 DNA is TGTGCCAGCAGCCACCCAGAGTTCACTGAAGCTTTCTTT.

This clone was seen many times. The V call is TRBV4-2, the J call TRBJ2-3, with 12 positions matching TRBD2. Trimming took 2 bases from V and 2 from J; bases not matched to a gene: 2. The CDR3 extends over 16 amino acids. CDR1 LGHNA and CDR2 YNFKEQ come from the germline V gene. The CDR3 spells CASSQRTSGDTDTQYF. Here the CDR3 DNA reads TGTGCCAGCAGCCAACGGACTAGCGGGGACACAGATACGCAGTATTTT.

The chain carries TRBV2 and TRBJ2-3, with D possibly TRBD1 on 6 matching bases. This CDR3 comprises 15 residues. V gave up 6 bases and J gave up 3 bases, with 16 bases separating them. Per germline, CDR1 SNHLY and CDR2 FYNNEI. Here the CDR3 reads CASSSVHQGTDTQYF. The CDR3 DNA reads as TGTGCCAGCAGCTCGGTCCACCAGGGGACAGATACGCAGTATTTT.

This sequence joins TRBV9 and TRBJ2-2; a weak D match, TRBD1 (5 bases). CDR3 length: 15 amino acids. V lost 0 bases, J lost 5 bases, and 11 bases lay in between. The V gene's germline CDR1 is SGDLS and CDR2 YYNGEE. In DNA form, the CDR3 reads TGTGCCAGCAGCGTAGAGGGGTTAGGGACCGGGGAGCTGTTTTTT. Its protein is CASSVEGLGTGELFF. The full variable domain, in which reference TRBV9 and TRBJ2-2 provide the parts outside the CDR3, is DSGVTQTPKHLITATGQRVTLRCSPRSGDLSVYWYQQSLDQGLQFLIQYYNGEERAKGNILERFSAQQFPDLHSELNLSSLELGDSALYFCASSVEGLGTGELFFGEGSRLTVL.

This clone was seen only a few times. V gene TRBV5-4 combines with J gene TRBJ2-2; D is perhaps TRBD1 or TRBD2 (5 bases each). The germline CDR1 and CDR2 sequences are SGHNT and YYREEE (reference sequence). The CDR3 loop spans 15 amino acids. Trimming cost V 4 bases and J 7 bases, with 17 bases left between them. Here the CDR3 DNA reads TGTGCCAGCAGCCCGGGGAGCAGGGCAGGCGGGGAGCTGTTTTTT. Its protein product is CASSPGSRAGGELFF.

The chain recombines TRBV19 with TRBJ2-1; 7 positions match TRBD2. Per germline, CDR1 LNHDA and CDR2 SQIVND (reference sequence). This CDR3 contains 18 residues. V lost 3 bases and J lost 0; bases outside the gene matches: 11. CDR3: CASSISVGAGSSYNEQFF. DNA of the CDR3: TGTGCCAGTAGTATTTCGGTTGGAGCGGGGAGCTCCTACAATGAGCAGTTCTTC.

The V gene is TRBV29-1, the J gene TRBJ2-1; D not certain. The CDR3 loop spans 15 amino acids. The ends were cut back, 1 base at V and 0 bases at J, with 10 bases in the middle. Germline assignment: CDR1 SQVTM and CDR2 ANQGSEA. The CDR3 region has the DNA TGCAGCGTTGAAGTTTACGAAAGCTCCTACAATGAGCAGTTCTTC. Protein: CSVEVYESSYNEQFF.

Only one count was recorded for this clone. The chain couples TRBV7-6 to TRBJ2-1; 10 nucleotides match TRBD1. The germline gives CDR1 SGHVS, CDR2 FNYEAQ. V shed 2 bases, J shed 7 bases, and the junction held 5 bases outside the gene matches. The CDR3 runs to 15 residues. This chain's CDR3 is CASSLRQGALNEQFF. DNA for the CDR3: TGTGCCAGCAGCTTAAGACAGGGGGCTTTGAATGAGCAGTTCTTC.

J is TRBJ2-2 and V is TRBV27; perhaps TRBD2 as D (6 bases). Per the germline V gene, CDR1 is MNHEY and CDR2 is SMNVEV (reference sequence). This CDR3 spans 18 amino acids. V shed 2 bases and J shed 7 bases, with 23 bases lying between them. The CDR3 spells CASSLRAGTFAWIGELFF. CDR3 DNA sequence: TGTGCCAGCAGTTTAAGGGCGGGGACTTTCGCGTGGATCGGGGAGCTGTTTTTT.

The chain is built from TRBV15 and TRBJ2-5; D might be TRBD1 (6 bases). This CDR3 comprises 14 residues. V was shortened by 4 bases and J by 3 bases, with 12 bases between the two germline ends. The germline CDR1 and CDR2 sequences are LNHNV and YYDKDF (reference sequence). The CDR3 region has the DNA TGTGCCACCAGCAAACAGGGTCGGAAAGAGACCCAGTACTTC. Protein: CATSKQGRKETQYF.

The CDR3 DNA follows: TGTGCCAGCAGCTTAGGGCGCAATCAGCCCCAGCATTTT. Translating it yields CASSLGRNQPQHF. This sequence joins TRBV7-2 and TRBJ1-5; no clear D. Per germline, CDR1 SGHTA and CDR2 FQGNSA. This CDR3 has 13 residues. With 1 base removed from V and 2 bases from J, the gap between germline ends came to 3 bases.

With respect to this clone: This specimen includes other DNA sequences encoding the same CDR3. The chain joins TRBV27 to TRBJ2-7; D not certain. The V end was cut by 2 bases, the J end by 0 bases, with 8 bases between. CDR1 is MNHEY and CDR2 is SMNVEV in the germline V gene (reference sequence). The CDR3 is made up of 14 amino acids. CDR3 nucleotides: TGTGCCAGCAGTTTAGGCAGGATCTCCTACGAGCAGTACTTC. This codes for CASSLGRISYEQYF.

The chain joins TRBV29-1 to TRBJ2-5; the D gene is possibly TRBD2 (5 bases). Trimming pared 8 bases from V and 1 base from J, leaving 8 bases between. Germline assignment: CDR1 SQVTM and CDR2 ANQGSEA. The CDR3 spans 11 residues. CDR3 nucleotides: TGCAGCCTGGGAGTCCAAGAGACCCAGTACTTC. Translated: CSLGVQETQYF.

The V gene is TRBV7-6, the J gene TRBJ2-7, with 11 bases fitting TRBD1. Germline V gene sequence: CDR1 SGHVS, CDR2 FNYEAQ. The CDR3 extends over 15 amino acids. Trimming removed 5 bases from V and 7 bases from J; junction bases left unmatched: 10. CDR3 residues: CASSQRWTGGSEQYF. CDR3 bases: TGTGCCAGCAGCCAGAGATGGACAGGGGGCAGTGAGCAGTACTTC.

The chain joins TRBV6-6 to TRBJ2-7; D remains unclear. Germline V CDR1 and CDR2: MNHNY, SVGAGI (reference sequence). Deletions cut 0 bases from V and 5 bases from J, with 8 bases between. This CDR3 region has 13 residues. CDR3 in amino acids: CASSYSKWNEQYF. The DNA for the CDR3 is TGTGCCAGCAGTTACTCGAAGTGGAACGAGCAGTACTTC.

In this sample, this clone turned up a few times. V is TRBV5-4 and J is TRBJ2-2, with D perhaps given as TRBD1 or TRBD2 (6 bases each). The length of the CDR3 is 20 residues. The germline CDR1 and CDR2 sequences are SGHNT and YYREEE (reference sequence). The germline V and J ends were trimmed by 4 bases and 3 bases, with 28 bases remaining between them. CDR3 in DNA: TGTGCCAGCAGCCTACCTCTCGGGGGTAGCTCGAAGGGGGACACCGGGGAGCTGTTTTTT. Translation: CASSLPLGGSSKGDTGELFF. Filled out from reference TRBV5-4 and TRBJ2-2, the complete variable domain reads ETGVTQSPTHLIKTRGQQVTLRCSSQSGHNTVSWYQQALGQGPQFIFQYYREEENGRGNFPPRFSGLQFPNYSSELNVNALELDDSALYLCASSLPLGGSSKGDTGELFFGEGSRLTVL.

CDR3 region: CASSYGTSGRAYEQYF. The DNA for the CDR3 is TGTGCCAGCAGCTACGGGACTAGCGGGAGGGCCTACGAGCAGTACTTC. The rearrangement joins TRBV5-4 to TRBJ2-7; 16 positions match TRBD2. The CDR3 loop spans 16 amino acids. With 3 bases clipped from V and 2 bases from J, the junction kept 2 bases outside the gene matches. Germline loops: CDR1 SGHNT, CDR2 YYREEE (reference sequence).

CDR3 DNA: TGTGCCAGCAGCCCTAGACAGTCCTCTGGAAACACCATATATTTT. Translation gives CASSPRQSSGNTIYF. J is TRBJ1-3 and V is TRBV2; possible D gene TRBD1, 5 bases. V gave up 6 bases and J gave up 0 bases, with 12 bases separating them. Looked up from germline, CDR1 is SNHLY and CDR2 is FYNNEI. The CDR3 spans 15 residues.

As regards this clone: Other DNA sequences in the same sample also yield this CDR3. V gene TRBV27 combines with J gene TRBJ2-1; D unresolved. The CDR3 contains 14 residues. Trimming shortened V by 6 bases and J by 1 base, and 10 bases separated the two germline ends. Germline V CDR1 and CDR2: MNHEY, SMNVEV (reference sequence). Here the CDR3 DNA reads TGTGCCAGCAGCCCGCTAGGTTCCTACAATGAGCAGTTCTTC. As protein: CASSPLGSYNEQFF.

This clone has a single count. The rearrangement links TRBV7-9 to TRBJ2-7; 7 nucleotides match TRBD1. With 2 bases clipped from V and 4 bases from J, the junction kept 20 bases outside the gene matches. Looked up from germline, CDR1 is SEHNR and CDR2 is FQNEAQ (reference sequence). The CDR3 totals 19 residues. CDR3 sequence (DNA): TGTGCCAGCAGCTTACCCGACCGAGTTTCCGGGACAGCACTTTACGAGCAGTACTTC. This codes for CASSLPDRVSGTALYEQYF.